Each of the 5 T cell receptor beta chains below was sequenced from the same sample in a study of T cell changes during pregnancy in multiple sclerosis. Some clones are missing from TCRdb's copy, which holds only in-frame ones; the method was immunoSEQ multiplex PCR. The sample has 30,000 or so clones, about 93% seen once. The source was CD8+ T cells from peripheral blood mononuclear cells, collected before pregnancy. These receptors were obtained from a female donor with multiple sclerosis, enrolled in a pregnancy study.

The chain couples TRBV5-1 to TRBJ1-1, with D perhaps matching TRBD1 (6 bases). Trimming cost V 6 bases and J 5 bases, with 17 bases left between them. This CDR3 contains 14 residues. CDR1 and CDR2 (germline): SGHRS, YFSETQ. Here the CDR3 reads CASNLEGGLTEAFF. The DNA for the CDR3 is TGCGCCAGCAATCTTGAGGGGGGGTTAACTGAAGCTTTCTTT.

The genes are TRBV11-3 and TRBJ2-1, with 8 nucleotides matching TRBD2. From germline, CDR1 is SGHNT and CDR2 YENEEA. V lost 1 base, J lost 4 bases, and 6 bases stayed unmatched. This CDR3 contains 16 residues. Written as DNA, the CDR3 is TGTGCCAGCAGCTTAGGAGCGGGAGCGAAATACAATGAGCAGTTCTTC. Amino acids: CASSLGAGAKYNEQFF.

Only a few counts were recorded for this clone. The chain employs TRBV4-2 and TRBJ2-2, with 7 nucleotides matching TRBD2. The CDR3 loop spans 15 amino acids. With 1 base clipped from V and 5 bases from J, the junction kept 4 bases outside the gene matches. Germline V gene data show CDR1 as LGHNA and CDR2 as YNFKEQ. The CDR3 sequence is CASSQALAETGELFF. The CDR3 DNA reads TGTGCCAGCAGCCAAGCGCTAGCGGAGACCGGGGAGCTGTTTTTT.

This clone has more than one count but fewer than ten. One end of the junction fails to match germline, which may point to a read error. This chain uses TRBV29-1 with TRBJ2-2, with D unresolved. This CDR3 spans 10 amino acids. Looked up from germline, CDR1 is SQVTM and CDR2 is ANQGSEA. Written as DNA, the CDR3 is TGCAGCGTTAAGACTCTCCGAGCTGTTTTT. As protein: CSVKTLRAVF.

The V gene is TRBV6-5, the J gene TRBJ2-2; possible D gene TRBD2, 5 bases. Trimming stripped 6 bases from V and 4 bases from J, with 15 bases between. The CDR3 is made up of 15 amino acids. Per the germline V gene, CDR1 is MNHEY and CDR2 is SVGAGI. CDR3 protein: CASRTLRETTGELFF. The CDR3 nucleotides read TGTGCCAGCAGAACGTTGAGGGAGACCACCGGGGAGCTGTTTTTT.